This T cell receptor (beta chain) is from a study of Graves' ophthalmopathy and Graves' hyperthyroidism. To note about this clonotype: What it binds is unknown.

Deletions cut 1 base from V and 8 bases from J, with 9 bases between. This CDR3 is 12 amino acids long. Germline values: CDR1 SGHDN, CDR2 FVKESK. Transcripts of RNA were the source for amplifying TCR beta CDR3 regions. The first-round RT-PCR employed HTBI primers together with the Qiagen OneStep RT-PCR kit. A multiplex PCR was then performed as the second round. TCRdb ran MiXCR on the multiplex PCR reads and lists one entry per CDR3 protein. The data show around 1.1 million distinct CDR3 sequences, roughly two fifths seen once. Study-wide results and limits: Most expanded clonotypes from thyroid (those above 0.001 frequency) were also found in blood. A roughly 80% specificity and around 89% sensitivity were achieved by a 13-signature model that separated ophthalmopathy from stable hyperthyroidism.

Aged 18 to 65, the patients with hyperthyroidism had under 2 months' duration and were newly diagnosed. Clinical symptoms, serum thyroxine, TRAb, thyroid ultrasound and orbital computed tomography formed the basis of diagnosis. This clonotype was sampled from an adult man with Graves' hyperthyroidism. Material for sequencing was peripheral blood or thyroid tissue (not recorded which). This sequence joins TRBV14 and TRBJ2-7; D might be TRBD1 (5 bases). The CDR3 here is CASSQVRAQQYF. In DNA, the CDR3 is TGTGCCAGCAGCCAAGTCAGGGCACAGCAGTACTTC.